The present T cell receptor beta chain was sequenced within a study of blood T cell repertoires in COVID-19. Study background: The samples span acute and convalescent COVID-19 from the United States, Italy and Spain. Sources were T cells, B-cell-depleted T cells, or PBMCs; the material itself was cDNA or gDNA.

Trimming stripped 0 bases from V and 5 bases from J, with 9 bases between. Germline V CDR1 and CDR2: LGHNA, YSLEER. This CDR3 is 14 amino acids long. Authors' processing steps: Reference gene primer amplification gave nucleated cell count estimates. The data were produced by immunoSEQ multiplex PCR, yet TCRdb's version contains in-frame clones alone and is incomplete. The V and J calls and clone size come from that table; D and trimming were worked out from the DNA. The sample yields some 90,000 clones, about 90% seen once. The gene calls are TRBV4-3 and TRBJ2-3, with a tentative D call TRBD2 (5 bases). The TCR originated in a woman at least 80 years old with active or convalescent COVID-19. The sample consisted of peripheral blood. The DNA of the CDR3 is TGCGCCAGCAGCCAAGACCCAGGAGGAGATACGCAGTATTTT. It translates to CASSQDPGGDTQYF.